This TCR beta chain was identified during a study of T cell responses to AZD1222 COVID-19 vaccine. About the study: Doses given second, at about 4 or about 12 weeks, were pooled. The study's findings and limits: Two doses of AZD1222 preceded a rise in Spike-specific TCR breadth and depth.

Notes on this clone: Its specificity is unknown.

The trim removed 8 bases at V and 0 bases at J, leaving 1 base unmatched. The CDR3 totals 13 residues. The germline gives CDR1 GTSNPN, CDR2 SVGIG (reference sequence). Only in-frame clones appear in the TCRdb table, and some are missing; sequencing was by immunoSEQ multiplex PCR. The sample carries roughly 130,000 clones, about 90% recorded once. The gene calls are TRBV30 and TRBJ1-1, with 12 bases matching TRBD1. This specimen was peripheral blood, taken on day 0 of AZD1222 vaccination. The receptor comes from an adult in good health. This CDR3 is CARDRGLNTEAFF. In nucleotides, the CDR3 is TGTGCCCGGGACAGGGGGCTGAACACTGAAGCTTTCTTT.